Described below is a single TCR beta chain sequence and its context. Its specific antigen is unknown. The input lacks base qualities; no much larger clone sits a single base away. Library method: the immunoSEQ multiplex PCR assay. For the multiplex PCR, a mixture combining 60 forward primers for TCR Vbeta segments and 13 reverse primers for TCR Jbeta segments was used. The CDR3 region of rearranged TCR beta genes was amplified from genomic DNA by a multiplex PCR assay. On the Illumina HiSeq System, the amplified TCR beta libraries were sequenced as 87-base-pair reads. The published analysis was carried out like this. In a later analysis, roughly 80 million unique TCR beta chains were counted across the 500 to 850 repertoires, and roughly 11 million of these chains were shared by at least two donors. Raw reads were error-corrected and collapsed into unique sequences by a nearest-neighbor algorithm in which closely related sequences were merged to remove PCR and sequencing errors. CDR3 sequences were aligned to IMGT reference sequences to assign V, D and J gene segments. For a sequence to be retained, at least a six-nucleotide match to both a V gene segment and a J gene segment was required. Rearrangements were classified as productive when the CDR3 lacked stop codons and remained in frame with V and J, and all other rearrangements were classified as non-productive. Following IMGT convention, CDR3 was defined as the stretch from the second conserved V-encoded cysteine up to the conserved J-encoded phenylalanine. The earlier analysis of 500 to 600 of the donors excluded sequences that lacked an unambiguous match to a single V gene segment. In an earlier analysis of roughly 600 of the donors, a V segment was called functional when productive rearrangements were above 56.7%, and segregating when the standard deviation between donors exceeded 5%. A statistical classification framework was developed to diagnose cytomegalovirus status using the catalog of TCR beta chain sequences. In a later analysis, TCR nucleotide sequences were compared against IMGT/GENE-DB human TR gene sequences so that V and J genes could be assigned. A later analysis assigned CDR3 sequences and most-parsimonious VDJ recombination scenarios with the TCRdist pipeline. In a later analysis, each TCR beta chain was defined by its CDR3 amino acid sequence together with its V-gene family, and reads lacking a unique V-gene family were excluded. As a way to deal with suspected cross-contamination and a sequencing artifact, a later analysis dropped hundreds of nucleotide sequences that were highly shared and had low generation probability. In a later analysis, a clonal expansion index was calculated for each public chain from normalized within-repertoire ranks of inferred template counts. Generation probabilities in a later analysis came from a VDJ recombination model fitted to out-of-frame rearrangements, and those results were checked against IGoR. In a later analysis, TCR-TCR, TCR-HLA and TCR-CMV co-occurrence was scored with hypergeometric tests, and a repertoire-size bias correction was applied to TCR pairs. A later analysis estimated false discovery rates by permuting HLA or CMV assignments 20 times. In a later analysis, co-occurring TCRs were grouped using DBSCAN, with TCRdist sequence similarity added in when clustering inside HLA-allele-positive subsets. Repertoires with fewer than 30,000 or more than 120,000 public chains were left out of co-occurrence clustering, as were about five repertoires with anomalous nucleotide sharing. This immuneACCESS table, as held by TCRdb, lists in-frame sequences with V and J called but not all clones. Of the missing ones, under half trace to an unresolved V gene in checked studies; the others have no known cause. That table gives V, J and clone size, and the DNA gave D and trimming. Recorded for this sample are roughly 110,000 clones; around 80% of them occurred a single time. 2% to 3% of the sample is in the top ten clones.

This entry is derived from a study of cytomegalovirus exposure and HLA in healthy donors (dated by TCRdb to 2015 to 2018). Looking at the study overall: In an earlier analysis of approximately 500 of the donors, roughly 300 Gb of sequence data and approximately 120 million unique TCR beta sequences from about 190 million T cells were reported. Roughly 310 gigabases of sequencing data and 78 million or so unique TCR sequences were included in an early release covering around 650 HLA-typed donors. The genetic ancestry cluster associated with self-reported Caucasian donors included about 84% of the roughly 400 genotyped donors. The study was designed to test whether signatures of past pathogen exposure could be identified by cataloging public T cell receptors. The study used immunosequencing to profile the T cell repertoires of 670 or so subjects and linked those repertoires to cytomegalovirus serostatus. In addition to the first cohort of roughly 700 subjects, a separate validation cohort of 130 or so different subjects was used. The study combined high-throughput TCR immunosequencing, statistical association of individual TCRs with disease status, and machine learning to predict cytomegalovirus infection status. A later analysis re-examined previously published TCR beta repertoires from several hundred donors and added high-resolution HLA genotyping to investigate patterns of TCR occurrence. In the later analysis, no new phenotypic data were used to find candidate immune exposures; instead, reliance was placed on TCR beta sequences and their occurrence across donors. To decide whether each TCR beta V gene segment behaved as functional or pseudogenic, an earlier analysis of some 580 of the donors relied on high-throughput TCR beta sequencing. Donor age, sex, ethnicity and CMV serostatus were compiled alongside the repertoire data. Genome-wide SNP genotypes for about 55% of the roughly 670 donors were used in a later genetic analysis, which treated that subset as a discovery cohort. All discovery cohort repertoires had been generated using a single sequencing platform. Class I and class II HLA loci were covered by the typing at four-digit resolution. The number of donors typed differed by locus, with about 629-630 for A, B, C, DRB1 and DQB1, approximately 500 for DQA1, about 610 for DPA1, and approximately 470 for DPB1. About 5 DR-DQ haplotypes were handled as single units for association and clustering, since linkage in the cohort was strong. Among approximately 370 genotyped donors of the cohort, an average of around 250,000 unique TCR beta nucleotide sequences was sequenced per donor, of which roughly 17% were non-productive.

Including cysteine and phenylalanine, the CDR3 has 12 amino acids. Only the CDR3 part of the read is kept: 36 bases, read in frame from the first base. From a lookup of the germline V gene (reference sequence), CDR1 and CDR2 are MNHEY and SMNVEV. Unmatched junction bases come to 5, with V trimmed by 8 bases and J by 5 bases. The research as a whole found: Immune exposure information for the cohort was limited to CMV serostatus. Presence/absence analyses assumed roughly uniform sequencing depth across donors, an assumption that may not hold. A later analysis found that most CMV-associated TCR beta chains appeared HLA-restricted, with HLA associations seemingly driven largely by CMV exposure. A few of the identified cytomegalovirus-associated TCR beta chains were confirmed in vitro to be specific for cytomegalovirus antigens. A later analysis found that HLA-associated TCR beta chains were more clonally expanded and had lower generation probabilities than equally common non-associated chains. A further reported finding was that TCR beta sequences accurately predicted the HLA-A and HLA-B alleles for most subjects in the first cohort. HLA typing was unavailable for some donors at each locus, so association tests used only the typed subset. A cluster of highly shared sequence variants was judged likely to be a technical artifact of the sequencing pipeline. In a later analysis, 15,000 to 20,000 TCR beta sequences were associated with specific HLA alleles at a false discovery rate of 0.05. Fewer than 20 rarely observed V segments, including chromosome 9 orphons, were excluded from the earlier analysis of just under 600 of the donors because counts were too low. V-gene and J-gene trimming of TCR beta chains was associated with a missense DCLRE1C variant in a later genetic analysis, and the association was replicated in an independent cohort. Several of the top co-occurrence clusters appeared to be linked to parvovirus B19, influenza, CMV and Epstein-Barr virus, according to a later analysis. Across donors, most TCR sequences were observed very rarely, whereas some public TCRs were present in many individuals. Correlated functional status among segregating V segments might reflect linkage disequilibrium, but an unknown experimental factor could not be ruled out. The classifier was reported to diagnose cytomegalovirus status with high specificity and sensitivity in both the original and validation cohorts. This cohort had only TCR beta chains sequenced, and the lack of alpha or paired-chain data limited which features could be detected. It was suggested by the authors that the approach could potentially be generalized to other disease states and immunological phenotypes. In the study, 164 TCR beta chains were listed as associated with cytomegalovirus. When HLA alleles, especially DR and DQ, strongly co-occurred, TCR associations were difficult to assign to individual alleles. Some IMGT-functional V segments, including TRBV6-2 and TRBV6-3, could not be distinguished by the 87-base-pair reads and were therefore excluded. In an earlier analysis of 587 of the donors, most TCR beta V segments appeared in productive rearrangements about 87% or about 30% of the time, broadly matching IMGT annotations. A later genetic analysis reported fewer N-insertions in productive TCRs among donors in an Asian-associated ancestry cluster than the 666-donor mean. According to a later analysis, TCR association rates differed among HLA loci, with DRB1 alleles showing the most associated TCRs and HLA-C alleles showing the fewest.

The cohort comprised around 700 healthy bone marrow donors. All cohort members were sampled while nominally healthy, although unrecorded immune exposures were likely present. The donor tested CMV seropositive, placing the donor among the 250 to 350 seropositive members of the cohort. Each donor provided a peripheral blood sample, and peripheral blood mononuclear cells were used for TCR beta sequencing. The Qiagen DNeasy Blood Extraction Kit was used to extract genomic DNA from the blood cell samples. The sequence was collected from a young man in good health and CMV-seropositive. The sequence is built from TRBV27 and TRBJ2-7, with TRBD1 matching 8 junction bases. The sample taken for sequencing was PBMCs. The CDR3 here reads CASCTRGHEQYF. The DNA sequence is as follows: TGTGCCAGCTGTACCAGGGGGCACGAGCAGTACTTC.